The rows below give T cell receptor beta chains drawn from one sample of a study of vaccination and CD4 T cells after COVID-19. Via MiXCR, TCRdb re-called the PCR reads, giving one row per CDR3 protein. In the table there are fewer than 20,000 distinct CDR3 sequences, more than 45% of which are singletons. Their antigen targets remain unknown. Sample: CD4+ T cells from blood, cultured in vitro. Receptors originate from a human donor who had recovered from COVID-19. Each CDR3 is given without its conserved first and last residue.

TRBV20-1,TRBJ2-1,SAIGVAEYNEQF
TRBV6-1,TRBJ2-7,ASSRGPRYEQY
TRBV20-1,TRBJ2-5,SARTSGRETQY
TRBV14,TRBJ1-1,ASSQVGRPRAF
TRBV28,TRBJ1-4,ASSSGQGYREKLF
TRBV27,TRBJ2-5,ASSSPTGTQY
TRBV12-3/TRBV12-4,TRBJ1-5,ASSLLGDQPQH
TRBV5-1,TRBJ2-1,ASSRWTGVDNEQF
TRBV10-3,TRBJ1-1,AISGQGVNTEAF
TRBV7-2,TRBJ1-2,ASSSFGLGANYGYT
TRBV11-3,TRBJ1-1,ASSLVMGLSTEAF
TRBV6-2/TRBV6-3,TRBJ1-5,ASSRGGSNQPQH
TRBV4-1,TRBJ1-1,ASSPGVSGTTEAF
TRBV7-3,TRBJ2-1,ASSLNSGRAYNEQF
TRBV11-3,TRBJ1-1,ASSPRDSEAF
TRBV19,TRBJ2-7,ASSISFQSALGEQY
TRBV7-9,TRBJ2-2,ASSRTRGTGELF
TRBV9,TRBJ2-1,ASSVGSGAYNEQF
TRBV20-1,TRBJ2-5,SASGKETQY
TRBV7-2,TRBJ2-2,ASSWTGTGGTGELF